This TCR beta chain derives from a study of vaccination and CD4 T cells after COVID-19. On this clonotype: Antigen unknown.

The Oncomine TCR Beta short-read assay generated sequence data from the DNA of cultured CD4+ T cells. TCRdb reprocessed the PCR reads with MiXCR, giving one entry per CDR3 protein. The sample has 19,000 or so distinct CDR3 sequences; about four fifths are singletons. Sample treatment: approximately 11-day PBMC culture with coronavirus spike peptide pools or control peptides (ViraFEST assay). CDR3 length equals 16 residues. The J segment lost 5 bases and the V segment lost 0 bases, leaving 8 bases of the junction unmatched. Germline CDR1 DFQATT, CDR2 SNEGSKA (reference sequence). The TCR comes from a human donor who received a COVID-19 vaccine. This specimen consisted of CD4+ T cells from blood, cultured in vitro, obtained after SARS-CoV-2 vaccination. The chain carries TRBV20-1 and TRBJ2-1, with TRBD1 matching 9 bases. The CDR3 nucleotides are TGCAGTGCTAGAGATCCTCGGGACAGGGCGGACAATGAGCAGTTCTTC. Its protein is CSARDPRDRADNEQFF.